This T cell receptor (beta chain) was observed in a study of blood T cell repertoires in COVID-19. The overall study: Samples came from the United States, Italy and Spain, spanning acute and convalescent COVID-19. T cells, B-cell-depleted T cells, or PBMCs supplied cDNA or gDNA.

Trimming cost V 0 bases and J 3 bases, with 12 bases left between them. Germline lookup yields CDR1 KGHSY and CDR2 FQNENV. The CDR3 has 15 residues. In the authors' workflow: Estimation of nucleated cell counts relied on the amplification of reference gene primers. Some clones are missing from TCRdb's copy, which holds only in-frame ones; the method was immunoSEQ multiplex PCR. That table supplies the V and J calls and clone size; D and trimming were determined from the DNA. Of about 49,000 clones listed, roughly 88% are singletons. The chain links TRBV16 to TRBJ2-7; weak D call: TRBD2 (6 bases). The sequenced sample consisted of peripheral blood. The receptor comes from a human donor in a cohort sampled during active COVID-19. CDR3 region: CASSQSGGVGYEQYF. In DNA form, the CDR3 reads TGTGCCAGCAGCCAATCCGGGGGAGTAGGCTACGAGCAGTACTTC.